This TCR beta chain was documented in a study of regulatory T cells in long-lasting Graves disease. Study background: Antithyroid drug use was under 3 months in newly diagnosed Graves' patients.

Stated time point: newly diagnosed GD, antithyroid drugs for less than 3 months. Making the TCR library involved RNA that had been extracted from PBMCs. This clonotype came up many times. Sequencing libraries for TCR beta were prepared with iRepertoire HTBI primers and Arm-PCR of CDR3 regions. TCRdb recomputed calls from the multiplex PCR reads with MiXCR, one row per CDR3 protein. Counted here are approximately 540,000 distinct CDR3 sequences, approximately 12% occurring once; the ten biggest clones make up almost 9%. The CDR3 sequence is 14 residues long. V dropped 10 bases and J dropped 8; count of bases not matched to a gene: 15. In germline, CDR1 is LNHDA, CDR2 SQIVND (reference sequence). This same sample was also part of a study on T cells in Graves' hyperthyroidism and ophthalmopathy. This second report adds: Newly diagnosed patients aged 18 to 65 had hyperthyroidism of under 2 months' duration. Pregnant or lactating patients were excluded, as were those with uncontrolled infection or other autoimmune disease. Most clonotypes expanded in the thyroid (above 0.001) were also present in blood.

The source material was peripheral blood mononuclear cells (PBMCs), sampled at new diagnosis, from a patient treated with antithyroid drugs. The chain uses TRBV19 and TRBJ1-2; 8 nucleotides match TRBD1. This clonotype was sampled from a woman between 25 and 40 years old with Graves disease. CDR3 DNA: TGTGCCACCTCCGGACAGGGTTTAATGTTCGGCTACACCTTC. It translates to CATSGQGLMFGYTF.